One sample yielded the 21 T cell receptor beta chains listed below, sequenced in a study of shared clonotypes between healthy human individuals. Assay used: immunoSEQ multiplex PCR; TCRdb lists only in-frame clones, some missing. This sample has 400,000 to 600,000 clones, with 90% to 97% found just once. The material sequenced was naive CD4+ T cells sorted from blood. The sample's subset: CD45RA+ positively selected. Receptors were obtained from a woman younger than 45 in good health.

The chain combines TRBV7-6 with TRBJ2-5, with D maybe TRBD1 (6 bases). The end of the DNA aligns better with TRBJ2-7, so the J call may be wrong. The CDR3 runs to 15 residues. CDR1 and CDR2 (germline): SGHVS, FNYEAQ. CDR3: CASSSAVDRPYEQYF. The CDR3 DNA sequence: TGTGCCAGCAGCTCCGCAGTCGACAGGCCCTACGAGCAGTACTTC.

The chain has TRBV7-2 and TRBJ2-7; 11 nucleotides match TRBD2. Germline V CDR1 and CDR2: SGHTA, FQGNSA. The CDR3 covers 15 residues. V shed 5 bases and J 3 bases; nucleotides not matched to a gene: 6. The CDR3 protein is CASSETSGDVYEQYF. CDR3 DNA sequence: TGTGCCAGCAGCGAGACTAGCGGGGATGTCTACGAGCAGTACTTC.

This sequence joins TRBV5-1 and TRBJ2-3; 9 nucleotides agree with TRBD2. CDR1 is SGHRS, CDR2 YFSETQ, per germline. V lost 0 bases and J lost 5; bases outside the gene matches: 22. The length of the CDR3 is 21 residues. The CDR3 DNA is TGCGCCAGCAGCTTGGCCGGGGCTAGCGGGACCCTGGCGGGAACACAAGATACGCAGTATTTT. Translated: CASSLAGASGTLAGTQDTQYF.

The gene calls are TRBV28 and TRBJ2-7, with TRBD1 identical over 8 bases. From germline, CDR1 is MDHEN and CDR2 SYDVKM. After removal of 6 bases from V and 2 bases from J, the junction contained 9 bases not matched to a gene. The length of the CDR3 is 15 residues. The DNA for the CDR3 is TGTGCCAGCAGGTATCACAGGGGGGAGGCCTACGAGCAGTACTTC. It translates to CASRYHRGEAYEQYF.

The gene calls are TRBV7-2 and TRBJ2-7; D is unclear. The CDR3 loop spans 13 amino acids. With 5 bases removed from V and 2 bases from J, the gap between germline ends came to 10 bases. Germline V gene sequence: CDR1 SGHTA, CDR2 FQGNSA. In DNA, the CDR3 is TGTGCCAGCAGCCATCGCTGGGCCTACGAGCAGTACTTC. Its translation: CASSHRWAYEQYF.

To note about this clone: Other DNA sequences in this specimen translate into the identical CDR3. The CDR3 DNA follows: TGCGCCAGCAGCCAAGCCTCGAGGGAGACCCAGTACTTC. This encodes CASSQASRETQYF. The J gene is TRBJ2-5, the V gene TRBV4-1; no reliable D call. Germline V gene lookup returns CDR1 MGHRA and CDR2 YSYEKL. V shed 1 base and J shed 5 bases, with 8 bases lying between them. The CDR3 length is 13 residues.

The genes are TRBV15 and TRBJ2-1; no clear D. V gave up 0 bases and J gave up 9 bases, with 12 bases separating them. This CDR3 is built from 14 residues. CDR1 is LNHNV, CDR2 YYDKDF, per germline (reference sequence). CDR3 sequence reads: CATSRDLSGSEQFF. In DNA, the CDR3 is TGTGCCACCAGCAGAGATCTCTCGGGTTCTGAGCAGTTCTTC.

The rearrangement links TRBV2 to TRBJ2-3; D gene ambiguous. Germline CDR1 is SNHLY and CDR2 is FYNNEI. V was clipped by 9 bases and J by 14 bases, with 24 bases between them. This CDR3 is 13 amino acids long. For the CDR3, the DNA is TGTGCCAGTGGTCCCGGACCGCTCAAAGGGTGGTATTTT. Translating gives CASGPGPLKGWYF.

The V call is TRBV10-1, the J call TRBJ2-3, with TRBD1 matching over 12 bases. Losses at the gene ends were 8 bases for V and 5 bases for J; bases not matched to a gene: 2. The CDR3 has 13 amino acids. The V gene's germline CDR1 is WNHNN and CDR2 SYGVQD (reference sequence). DNA for the CDR3: TGCGCCAGCGGGACAGGGGGCCAAGATACGCAGTATTTT. Translation gives CASGTGGQDTQYF.

The chain carries TRBV19 and TRBJ1-5, with 8 bases fitting TRBD1. This CDR3 region has 18 residues. Per the germline V gene, CDR1 is LNHDA and CDR2 is SQIVND (reference sequence). With 6 bases clipped from V and 0 bases from J, the junction kept 13 bases outside the gene matches. The chain's CDR3 is CASRPGTGEPGSNQPQHF. CDR3 coding DNA: TGTGCCAGTAGGCCAGGGACAGGAGAACCTGGTAGCAATCAGCCCCAGCATTTT.

The V gene is TRBV6-1, the J gene TRBJ1-4; D gene uncertain. The length of the CDR3 is 15 residues. CDR1 is MNHNS and CDR2 is SASEGT in the germline V gene. V gave up 4 bases and J gave up 4 bases, with 13 bases separating them. CDR3 nucleotides: TGTGCCAGCAGTGCCCTGTTACAGATTAATGAAAAACTGTTTTTT. Protein: CASSALLQINEKLFF.

This chain uses TRBV6-6 with TRBJ1-2, with TRBD1 identical over 8 bases. Germline CDR1 MNHNY, CDR2 SVGAGI (reference sequence). V was pared by 6 bases and J by 0 bases, with 6 bases of the junction left unmatched. The CDR3 totals 15 residues. Here the CDR3 DNA reads TGTGCCAGCAGAATGACAGGGGAGGCTAACTATGGCTACACCTTC. It yields the protein CASRMTGEANYGYTF.

The rearrangement joins TRBV7-9 to TRBJ2-7; 8 nucleotides align to TRBD1. CDR1 SEHNR and CDR2 FQNEAQ come from the germline V gene (reference sequence). V was pared by 5 bases and J by 5 bases, with 8 bases of the junction left unmatched. The CDR3 has 14 amino acids. The CDR3 sequence: CASSPFGQGDEQYF. The CDR3 DNA is TGTGCCAGCAGCCCCTTTGGACAGGGCGACGAGCAGTACTTC. Supplemented by reference TRBV7-9 and TRBJ2-7, the full variable domain reads DTGVSQNPRHKITKRGQNVTFRCDPISEHNRLYWYRQTLGQGPEFLTYFQNEAQLEKSRLLSDRFSAERPKGSFSTLEIQRTEQGDSAMYLCASSPFGQGDEQYFGPGTRLTVT.

This chain uses TRBV10-3 with TRBJ2-2; no reliable D call. In germline, CDR1 is ENHRY, CDR2 SYGVKD. The CDR3 runs to 15 residues. V dropped 10 bases and J dropped 2 bases, with 17 bases sitting between them. The CDR3 protein is CATSENGINTGELFF. As DNA, the CDR3 is TGTGCCACAAGCGAAAACGGAATAAACACCGGGGAGCTGTTTTTT.

The chain links TRBV4-1 to TRBJ2-4, with D possibly called TRBD1 or TRBD2 (5 bases each). V lost 4 bases to trimming and J lost 0 bases, with 10 bases between them. Germline V gene sequence: CDR1 MGHRA, CDR2 YSYEKL. CDR3 size: 15 residues. DNA of the CDR3: TGCGCCAGCAGCCCCGGGGCCCTAGCCAAAAACATTCAGTACTTC. This codes for CASSPGALAKNIQYF.

This chain uses TRBV28 with TRBJ1-5; D possibly corresponds to TRBD1 (6 bases). The length of the CDR3 is 14 residues. Trimming left V 5 bases short and J 5 bases short, with 13 bases between. The germline V gene encodes CDR1 MDHEN and CDR2 SYDVKM. CDR3 sequence: CASSLTGGHQPQHF. CDR3 sequence (DNA): TGTGCCAGCAGTCTCACGGGGGGCCATCAGCCCCAGCATTTT.

The gene calls are TRBV27 and TRBJ2-7, with 8 bases that match TRBD1. The CDR3 runs to 15 residues. V shed 2 bases, J shed 3 bases, and the junction held 6 bases outside the gene matches. Germline values: CDR1 MNHEY, CDR2 SMNVEV (reference sequence). This chain's CDR3 is CASSLGQGIVYEQYF. CDR3 nucleotide sequence: TGTGCCAGCAGTTTAGGACAGGGTATTGTCTACGAGCAGTACTTC.

The rearrangement joins TRBV19 to TRBJ2-7; the match to TRBD1 covers 8 bases. The CDR3 is 15 amino acids. Trimming at V came to 4 bases and at J to 2 bases, leaving 7 bases not matched to a gene. The germline CDR1 and CDR2 sequences are LNHDA and SQIVND (reference sequence). The CDR3 DNA reads as TGTGCCAGTAGTAGGGGGAGCAGGGGGCCCTACGAGCAGTACTTC. Its translation is CASSRGSRGPYEQYF.

This clone was seen only once. The chain links TRBV19 to TRBJ2-5; D may be TRBD1 (7 bases). V was pared by 5 bases and J by 5 bases, with 12 bases between. This CDR3 has 13 amino acids. CDR1 is LNHDA, CDR2 SQIVND, per germline (reference sequence). DNA for the CDR3: TGTGCCAGTAGTTCACAGGGGAGGGAGACCCAGTACTTC. Its protein product is CASSSQGRETQYF.

This clone was picked up one time. The chain carries TRBV10-3 and TRBJ2-7, with 10 nucleotides matching TRBD2. CDR3 length equals 14 residues. Germline CDR1 is ENHRY and CDR2 is SYGVKD. The V and J ends lost 4 bases and 2 bases, in that order; junction bases with no gene match: 2. The CDR3 here is CAISGSGRAYEQYF. Written as DNA, the CDR3 is TGTGCCATCAGTGGAAGCGGGAGGGCCTACGAGCAGTACTTC.

V gene TRBV28 combines with J gene TRBJ1-2, with unresolved D. This CDR3 comprises 11 residues. Trimming took off 3 bases at V and 13 bases at J, with 12 bases between the two ends. Germline lookup yields CDR1 MDHEN and CDR2 SYDVKM. The CDR3 DNA reads TGTGCCAGCAGTTTTCGATCCTCCAGCACCTTC. Amino acid sequence: CASSFRSSSTF.